What follows is one T cell receptor beta chain and its context. The CDR3 sequence is 14 residues long. Germline loops: CDR1 SGHDT, CDR2 YYEEEE. The germline V and J ends were trimmed by 0 bases and 4 bases, with 11 bases remaining between them. Repertoires were generated with immunoSEQ multiplex PCR, while TCRdb's copy carries only in-frame clones and drops some. The sample holds 95,000 to 150,000 clones, almost 80% seen once. This sample was taken from a study of blood T cell repertoires in COVID-19. This receptor was taken from a human donor in a cohort sampled during active COVID-19. Sequences were obtained from peripheral blood. The chain combines TRBV5-6 with TRBJ2-7; D gene unclear. CDR3 sequence reads: CASSLASGAYEQYF. In DNA, the CDR3 is TGTGCCAGCAGCTTGGCCTCGGGTGCTTACGAGCAGTACTTC. The complete variable domain, with remaining parts taken from reference TRBV5-6 and TRBJ2-7, reads DAGVTQSPTHLIKTRGQQVTLRCSPKSGHDTVSWYQQALGQGPQFIFQYYEEEERQRGNFPDRFSGHQFPNYSSELNVNALLLGDSALYLCASSLASGAYEQYFGPGTRLTVT.